The source of this TCR beta chain is a study of T cells in Graves' hyperthyroidism and ophthalmopathy (dated by TCRdb to between 2018 and 2021). At the level of the whole study: Peripheral blood samples were taken at the time of initial diagnosis, prior to any treatment. A discovery cohort of approximately 100 patients, approximately 45 with Graves' ophthalmopathy and about 60 with stable Graves' hyperthyroidism, was used to find distinguishing TCR V-J signatures. Prospective prediction of ophthalmopathy was tested in an independent validation cohort of 18 to 20 hyperthyroidism patients and 15 to 17 patients who later progressed to ophthalmopathy. In addition, the study compared T-cell repertoires in thyroid tissue and in blood from 6 or 7 Graves' hyperthyroidism patients. The approximately 95 discovery patients were divided at random into training and test sets in a 7:3 ratio. After blood sampling, hyperthyroidism patients were treated with methimazole at a starting dose of 30 mg daily, and ophthalmopathy patients were treated with high-dose intravenous methylprednisolone. The paper describes TCR Vbeta CDR3 sequencing of 135 peripheral blood samples, made up of approximately 40 ophthalmopathy patients, roughly 75 hyperthyroidism patients and approximately 17 progressor patients.

Ophthalmopathy patients had moderately to severely active disease, with a Clinical Activity Score of 3 or more, a NOSPECS grade of 4 or more, and a disease duration of less than 3 months. Any patient with an uncontrolled infection, another autoimmune disease, pregnancy or lactation was excluded. Diagnoses were established on the basis of clinical symptoms, serum thyroxine and TRAb, thyroid ultrasound, and orbital computed tomography. PBMCs were separated from 10 ml of fresh peripheral blood using Ficoll-Paque density gradient centrifugation. Trizol reagent was used to extract total RNA, and RNA quality was then checked on an Agilent 2100 Bioanalyzer. This clonotype occurred many times. The antigen it binds to is not known. Per-base quality was not reported, and no clone a single base away is much larger than it. V lost 8 bases and J lost 4 bases; the stretch between them is 17 bases long. Looking up the germline V gene yields CDR1 SQVTM and CDR2 ANQGSEA. Counted from cysteine to phenylalanine, this CDR3 has 13 amino acids. Only the CDR3 DNA is retained, 39 bases long and in frame from the first base.

The paper's findings and limits, for the study overall: Sample size was not statistically predetermined, and investigators were not blinded to group allocation. A model built on a 13 V-J signature distinguished ophthalmopathy from stable hyperthyroidism, reaching 85% to 90% sensitivity and under 84% specificity in cross-validation and 80%/75% in testing. In validation, the model predicted progression to ophthalmopathy a median of 6.5 months before onset, with over 60% sensitivity and 72.22% specificity. Most expanded thyroid clonotypes (frequency above 0.001) were also detected in blood, suggesting blood repertoires may reflect thyroid immune responses.

Amplification of TCR beta CDR3 regions was carried out from RNA transcripts. A first-round RT-PCR of the TCR CDR3 used the HTBI primer set with the Qiagen OneStep RT-PCR kit. Libraries were constructed in a second round of multiplex PCR, after which size selection and purification were carried out. Libraries were sequenced paired-end with 100 bp reads on an Illumina HiSeq2000. Turning to the authors' computational methods: Raw data were processed with SOAPnuke, discarding reads with adapters, uncalled bases, mean Phred below 15, or no exact constant-primer or identifier match. COPE v1.2.5 was used to merge the high-quality paired reads, and each unique nucleotide sequence was defined as a clonotype. MiTCR v1.1 was used to align clonotypes to the IMGT TRBV, TRBD and TRBJ reference segments. Analysis was restricted to V-J combinations with a frequency above 0.0001, which covered 99.2% of repertoires. The TCS score was defined as F50 (clonal expansion) divided by E x V (chaos), with BLOSUM62-based TCRdist calculated between CDR3 peptides within each V-J. Welch's t-statistics and random forest reduced 500 to 550 V-J features to 13, which were used in a naive Bayes classifier (R e1071). In TCRdb, the public reads were trimmed at Q25 with fastp and aligned with MiXCR, with productive beta chains retained. Every CDR3 protein is listed once, alongside the most common genes and DNA of its rows. TCRdb assigned the V and J calls; the authors' analysis was not used. The sample yields hundreds of thousands of distinct CDR3 sequences; around 21% were counted once. 30% to 40% of the sample is held by the ten biggest clonotypes.

The sequence joins TRBV29-1 to TRBJ1-1; there is no confident call for the D gene. This receptor was obtained from a man aged 25 to 40 with Graves' ophthalmopathy. The sequenced sample consisted of blood. The sequenced DNA is TGCAGCCCCCTACAGTGGAGGAGCACTGAAGCTTTCTTT. This encodes CSPLQWRSTEAFF. The entire variable domain, with the stretches around the CDR3 drawn from the reference TRBV29-1 and TRBJ1-1 proteins, is SAVISQKPSRDICQRGTSLTIQCQVDSQVTMMFWYRQQPGQSLTLIATANQGSEATYESGFVIDKFPISRPNLTFSTLTVSNMSPEDSSIYLCSPLQWRSTEAFFGQGTRLTVV.